This T cell receptor (beta chain) was observed in a study of CD8 T cells in ankylosing spondylitis. Study-wide results and limits: Disease-associated clones were reportedly significantly overrepresented in matched ankylosing spondylitis synovial fluid. Seemingly distinctive of ankylosing spondylitis blood was a TCR beta motif formed by eight highly homologous variants. Disease-linked clones were found to be CD8+ and relatively rare in peripheral blood.

TCRdb re-analysed the 5' RACE reads in MiXCR, keeping a single row per CDR3 protein. The table includes 250,000 to 400,000 distinct CDR3 sequences, roughly 12% detected once. There are a few counts of this clonotype. The antigen remains unidentified. The sample taken for sequencing was blood, either unsorted or a sorted T cell fraction (not recorded which). This TCR came from a female donor with ankylosing spondylitis or in good health (not recorded which).

The CDR3 region is CASSQVVSGLGPGELFF. The CDR3 coding sequence is TGCGCCAGCAGCCAAGTCGTTTCCGGACTCGGCCCCGGGGAGCTGTTTTTT. This chain links TRBV4-1 with TRBJ2-2, with TRBD2 as a possible D gene (5 bases). The CDR3 totals 17 residues. Germline assignment: CDR1 MGHRA and CDR2 YSYEKL. V was cut by 1 base and J by 6 bases, with 18 bases left in between.